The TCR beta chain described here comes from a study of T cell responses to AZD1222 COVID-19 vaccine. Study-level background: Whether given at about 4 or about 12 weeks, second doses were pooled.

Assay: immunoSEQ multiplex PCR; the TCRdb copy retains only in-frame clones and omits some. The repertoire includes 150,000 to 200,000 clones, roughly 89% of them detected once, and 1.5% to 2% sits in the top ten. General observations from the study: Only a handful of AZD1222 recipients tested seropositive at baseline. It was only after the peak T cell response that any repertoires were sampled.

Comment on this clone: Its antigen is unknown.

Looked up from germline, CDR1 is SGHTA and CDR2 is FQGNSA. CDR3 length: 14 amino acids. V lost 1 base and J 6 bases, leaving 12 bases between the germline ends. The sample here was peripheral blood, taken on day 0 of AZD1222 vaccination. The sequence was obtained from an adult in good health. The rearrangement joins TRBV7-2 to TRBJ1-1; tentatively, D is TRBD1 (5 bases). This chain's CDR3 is CASSLGSRAAEAFF. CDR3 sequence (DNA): TGTGCCAGCAGCTTAGGGAGCAGGGCTGCTGAAGCTTTCTTT.